This T cell receptor beta chain was observed in a study of blood T cell repertoires in COVID-19. Overall study context: Samples representing acute and convalescent COVID-19 were sourced from the United States, Italy and Spain. The analysed material was cDNA or gDNA that came from T cells, B-cell-depleted T cells, or PBMCs.

Original data processing: By means of reference gene primer amplification, nucleated cell counts were estimated. This table comes from immunoSEQ multiplex PCR, and its TCRdb copy is limited to in-frame clones, with some not included. V, J and clone size are those of that table, while D and trimming were read from the DNA. This sample has approximately 71,000 clones; roughly 88% occur once, and the top ten carry just over 5%. From germline, CDR1 is DFQATT and CDR2 SNEGSKA (reference sequence). The CDR3 covers 11 residues. The V end was cut by 0 bases, the J end by 6 bases, with 4 bases between. The chain employs TRBV20-1 and TRBJ2-3; no firm D call. This receptor was obtained from a human donor in a cohort sampled during active COVID-19. What was sequenced was peripheral blood. CDR3 sequence: CSARDHDTQYF. CDR3 DNA: TGCAGTGCTAGAGATCATGATACGCAGTATTTT.